A single sample gave rise to the 16 T cell receptor beta chains below, sequenced in a study of T-cell memory formation after mild COVID-19. TCRdb re-called the 5' RACE reads through MiXCR, storing one row per CDR3 protein. The table lists roughly 300,000 distinct CDR3 sequences, roughly an eighth of them singletons, with 22% in the top ten. The sample consisted of PBMCs or a T cell subset sorted from them (not recorded which). The receptor set was obtained from a man in his late teens or twenties who had mild COVID-19 (a few samples of this study predate the infection). Cell type and time point are not known.

This clonotype has just a few counts. The J gene is TRBJ1-2, the V gene TRBV12-3 or TRBV12-4; D possibly corresponds to TRBD1 (6 bases). V shed 7 bases and J shed 3 bases, with 12 bases lying between them. The CDR3 totals 13 residues. As DNA, the CDR3 is TGTGCCAGCACGGCAGGGGTGGACTATGGCTACACCTTC. This codes for CASTAGVDYGYTF.

This clonotype was picked up a small number of times. The chain has TRBV4-1 and TRBJ1-2, with D unresolved. V was shortened by 4 bases and J by 4 bases, with 16 bases between the two germline ends. The length of the CDR3 is 15 residues. Germline V lookup: CDR1 MGHRA, CDR2 YSYEKL. CDR3 sequence reads: CASSPNGSPIYGYTF. Here the CDR3 DNA reads TGCGCCAGCAGCCCCAACGGGTCACCTATCTATGGCTACACCTTC.

This clonotype was picked up many times. The genes are TRBV28 and TRBJ1-5; 7 bases agree with TRBD1. The CDR3 is made up of 15 amino acids. The germline V gene encodes CDR1 MDHEN and CDR2 SYDVKM. V lost 5 bases and J lost 3; bases outside the gene matches: 7. Here the CDR3 DNA reads TGTGCCAGCAGTCCCGGACAGGTGAACAATCAGCCCCAGCATTTT. Its translation: CASSPGQVNNQPQHF.

The rearrangement uses TRBV18 and TRBJ2-7, with no clear D. This CDR3 region has 14 residues. V was trimmed by 4 bases and J by 2 bases, leaving 12 bases between them. Germline V gene sequence: CDR1 KGHSH, CDR2 LQKENI. CDR3 in amino acids: CASSRPPEPYEQYF. In DNA, the CDR3 is TGTGCCAGCTCACGCCCGCCGGAACCCTACGAGCAGTACTTC.

As concerns this clonotype: At one end the junction does not follow the germline gene, possibly because of a read error. The rearrangement uses TRBV6-5 and TRBJ2-1; D unresolved. The CDR3 contains 12 residues. Germline assignment: CDR1 MNHEY and CDR2 SVGAGI. CDR3 DNA: TGTGCCATCAGTTACTCTTCGGAAGAGCAGTTCTTC. Protein: CAISYSSEEQFF.

J is TRBJ2-1 and V is TRBV3-1; TRBD2 matches at 7 bases. From germline, CDR1 is LGHDT and CDR2 YNNKEL (reference sequence). V lost 5 bases to trimming and J lost 7 bases; unmatched junction nucleotides: 8. The CDR3 is 14 amino acids. CDR3 in DNA: TGTGCCAGCAGCTACCTTGGGGAGGGGAATGAGCAGTTCTTC. This translates into CASSYLGEGNEQFF.

The chain combines TRBV5-1 with TRBJ2-2; D tentatively reads TRBD1 or TRBD2 (5 bases each). Germline V gene data show CDR1 as SGHRS and CDR2 as YFSETQ. The germline V and J ends were trimmed by 1 base and 3 bases, with 13 bases remaining between them. The CDR3 loop spans 16 amino acids. The CDR3 sequence: CASSLSLRDDTGELFF. DNA for the CDR3: TGCGCCAGCAGCTTGTCCCTCAGGGACGACACCGGGGAGCTGTTTTTT.

The chain's CDR3 is CASRLAGAENIQYF. DNA for the CDR3: TGTGCCAGTAGACTGGCGGGGGCGGAAAACATTCAGTACTTC. The chain recombines TRBV19 with TRBJ2-4; weak D call: TRBD2 (7 bases). This CDR3 comprises 14 residues. The germline V and J ends were trimmed by 6 bases and 5 bases, with 14 bases remaining between them. Germline lookup yields CDR1 LNHDA and CDR2 SQIVND (reference sequence).

This clonotype came up a few times. For the CDR3, the DNA is TGTGCCAGCAGTTCGACCGCCGGTAGCACAGATACGCAGTATTTT. Translated, it gives CASSSTAGSTDTQYF. The rearrangement links TRBV27 to TRBJ2-3; D unclear. Between the trimmed V and J ends, which lost 4 bases and 0 bases, there was a span of 11 bases. CDR3 length: 15 amino acids. Germline CDR1 and CDR2: MNHEY and SMNVEV (reference sequence).

The rearrangement joins TRBV5-1 to TRBJ2-3; TRBD2 aligns across 13 bases. Trimming at V came to 4 bases and at J to 2 bases, leaving 4 bases not matched to a gene. The CDR3 covers 16 residues. Germline CDR1 and CDR2: SGHRS and YFSETQ. As DNA, the CDR3 is TGCGCCAGCAGCCAGGGACTAGCGGGGCCCACAGATACGCAGTATTTT. The encoded protein is CASSQGLAGPTDTQYF.

This clonotype was seen a few times. This chain uses TRBV20-1 with TRBJ2-7; either TRBD1 or TRBD2 may fit D (6 bases each). Germline CDR1 DFQATT, CDR2 SNEGSKA (reference sequence). This CDR3 spans 15 amino acids. Trimming shortened V by 0 bases and J by 1 base, and 13 bases separated the two germline ends. CDR3 sequence (DNA): TGCAGTGCTAGAGATGCCCAGGGGAGGTCCTACGAGCAGTACTTC. Its protein is CSARDAQGRSYEQYF.

This clonotype was seen a few times. This rearrangement joins TRBV7-6 to TRBJ2-3; D is perhaps TRBD1 (5 bases). The CDR3 consists of 12 residues. Per the germline V gene, CDR1 is SGHVS and CDR2 is FNYEAQ. Between the trimmed V and J ends, which lost 10 bases and 9 bases, there was a span of 17 bases. The CDR3 protein is CATRAGFGTQYF. The CDR3 DNA sequence: TGTGCCACCCGGGCAGGGTTCGGGACGCAGTATTTT.

This clonotype has just a few counts. The V call is TRBV24-1, the J call TRBJ2-3; D perhaps matches TRBD2 (6 bases). The CDR3 loop spans 19 amino acids. Per the germline V gene, CDR1 is KGHDR and CDR2 is SFDVKD. V dropped 3 bases and J dropped 0 bases, with 21 bases sitting between them. The DNA of the CDR3 is TGTGCCACCAGTGATCCCGGGGGTGGACGATGGGAAAGCACAGATACGCAGTATTTT. Translated: CATSDPGGGRWESTDTQYF.

This clonotype has just a few counts. The chain recombines TRBV5-1 with TRBJ1-1; D not resolved. Trimming cost V 4 bases and J 4 bases, with 14 bases left between them. CDR3 length: 14 residues. Germline CDR1 is SGHRS and CDR2 is YFSETQ. DNA of the CDR3: TGCGCCAGCAGCCTAGGGTTGGTTGGCACTGAAGCTTTCTTT. Translated: CASSLGLVGTEAFF.

This sequence joins TRBV11-2 and TRBJ2-4; 7 bases are a match to TRBD1. CDR3 length equals 14 residues. With 5 bases clipped from V and 4 bases from J, the junction kept 5 bases outside the gene matches. In germline, CDR1 is SGHAT, CDR2 FQNNGV. The CDR3 DNA sequence: TGTGCCAGCAGCGCCACAGGGGATAAAAACATTCAGTACTTC. As protein: CASSATGDKNIQYF.

In DNA form, the CDR3 reads TGTGCCAGCAGGGGGACAGTCTCTGGGGCCAACGTCCTGACTTTC. Amino acids: CASRGTVSGANVLTF. The chain couples TRBV6-2 or TRBV6-3 to TRBJ2-6; 7 bases are shared with TRBD1. In germline, CDR1 is MNHEY, CDR2 SVGEGT. Trimming removed 6 bases from V and 0 bases from J; junction bases left unmatched: 2. The CDR3 covers 15 residues.